The clone carrying this T cell receptor (beta chain) was observed a few times. Its target is unknown. V lost 1 base, J lost 6 bases, and 19 bases lay in between. The CDR3 loop spans 16 amino acids. The germline V gene has CDR1 DFQATT and CDR2 SNEGSKA (reference sequence). This sample is drawn from a study of T-cell memory formation after mild COVID-19. Study details: TCR clusters showed largely donor specificity. Study-wide results and limits: CD4+ contracting clones lay mainly in CM and EM, CD8+ ones in EMRA.

TCRdb analysed the 5' RACE reads with MiXCR anew, one entry per CDR3 protein. The sample has around 340,000 distinct CDR3 sequences; around 13% are singletons. What was sequenced was PBMCs or a T cell subset sorted from them (not recorded which). This sequence joins TRBV20-1 and TRBJ2-1; TRBD1 might be the D (6 bases). This TCR was sampled from a man younger than 35 who had mild COVID-19 (a few samples of this study predate the infection). Cell type and time point are not known. The CDR3 DNA sequence: TGCAGTGCTAGAGCCTATTGGGACATCGTTAGCAATGAGCAGTTCTTC. This gives the protein CSARAYWDIVSNEQFF.